This T cell receptor beta chain was identified during a study of blood T cell repertoires in COVID-19 (dated by TCRdb to the early 2020s). Notes on the research overall: The collaborator samples originated in the United States, Italy and Spain and spanned the acute and convalescent phases of COVID-19. The material from the prospective study consisted of cDNA or gDNA derived from T cells, B-cell-depleted T cells, or PBMCs. The dataset comprised deeply sampled blood TCRbeta repertoires from subjects exposed to, actively infected with, or recovered from COVID-19. The repertoires were released in a freely available public database intended as a resource for research on the immune response to SARS-CoV-2. Samples came from the ongoing ImmuneRACE study (first 160 participants) plus 1,254 subjects from 6 global collaborators. The sample metadata nearly always contained a de-identified subject ID, COVID-19 status, age in years and sex. Where available, HLA class I and class II types were taken from metadata supplied by the sample provider and were not determined by assay-based typing.

Collaborating institutions collected whole blood in K2EDTA tubes following their own protocols. For TCRbeta analysis, collaborators shipped samples as frozen whole blood, isolated PBMCs, or DNA extracted from either of those sample types. CDR1 and CDR2 are read off the germline V gene as KGHDR and SFDVKD. The CDR3 covers 13 residues, taking in both the cysteine and the phenylalanine. Just CDR3 DNA is preserved here, 39 bases in frame from base 1. V is reduced by 6 bases and J by 2 bases, leaving a spacing of 9 bases between them. TCRbeta CDR3 regions were amplified from genomic DNA by means of the immunoSEQ Assay, a bias-controlled multiplex PCR. The study's own analysis went as follows. Nucleated cell counts per sample were estimated from amplification of reference gene primers within the assay. Sequence reads were collapsed and filtered to measure the absolute abundance of every unique TCRbeta CDR3 rearrangement. For each sample, productive Simpson clonality was calculated as the square root of Simpson's diversity index over productive rearrangements. Imported from immuneACCESS, the table was reduced by TCRdb to in-frame sequences with V and J called. These copies leave out some clones; in studies compared against another copy, an unresolved V gene accounts for under half, and the cause of the remainder is not known. V and J calls and clone size come straight from that table; D and trimming were deduced from the DNA. The sample contains 200,000 to 250,000 clones, around 84% of them found a single time. The top ten clonotypes cover approximately 6.8% of the sample.

Summary of the overall study and its limitations: The quantity of clinical and demographic metadata differed by source and by participant and was supplied without curation.

As concerns this clone: The antigen it recognizes is unknown. Qualities for individual bases were not recorded, and no much larger clone is one base off.

The clonotype was recovered from a woman in her 70s with active or convalescent COVID-19. Sequences were obtained from peripheral blood. The rearrangement combines TRBV24-1 with TRBJ1-2; confidence is insufficient to name the D gene. The nucleotide sequence reads TGTGCCACCAGTTCGGTCCTAAACTATGGCTACACCTTC. Translated, it gives CATSSVLNYGYTF.